This TCR beta chain was profiled in a study of blood T cell repertoires in COVID-19. At the level of the study: Nucleic acid was either cDNA or gDNA, and it came from T cells, B-cell-depleted T cells, or PBMCs.

This clone has more than one count but fewer than ten. The protocol was immunoSEQ multiplex PCR, while the TCRdb copy is restricted to in-frame clones and leaves out a portion. The sample comprises about 120,000 clones, around three quarters of which are singletons, and 37% rests with the top ten. The V end lost 5 bases, the J end lost 7 bases, and 15 bases lay between the germline ends. Germline CDR1 reads LNHDA; CDR2 reads SQIVND (reference sequence). The CDR3 has 13 residues. The chain links TRBV19 to TRBJ2-7; D possibly corresponds to TRBD1 (7 bases). The clonotype originates from a man aged 35 to 55 with active or convalescent COVID-19. The sample consisted of peripheral blood. Here the CDR3 DNA reads TGTGCCAGTAGTCCCGCAGGGGGGCGAGAGCAGTACTTC. Its protein product is CASSPAGGREQYF.